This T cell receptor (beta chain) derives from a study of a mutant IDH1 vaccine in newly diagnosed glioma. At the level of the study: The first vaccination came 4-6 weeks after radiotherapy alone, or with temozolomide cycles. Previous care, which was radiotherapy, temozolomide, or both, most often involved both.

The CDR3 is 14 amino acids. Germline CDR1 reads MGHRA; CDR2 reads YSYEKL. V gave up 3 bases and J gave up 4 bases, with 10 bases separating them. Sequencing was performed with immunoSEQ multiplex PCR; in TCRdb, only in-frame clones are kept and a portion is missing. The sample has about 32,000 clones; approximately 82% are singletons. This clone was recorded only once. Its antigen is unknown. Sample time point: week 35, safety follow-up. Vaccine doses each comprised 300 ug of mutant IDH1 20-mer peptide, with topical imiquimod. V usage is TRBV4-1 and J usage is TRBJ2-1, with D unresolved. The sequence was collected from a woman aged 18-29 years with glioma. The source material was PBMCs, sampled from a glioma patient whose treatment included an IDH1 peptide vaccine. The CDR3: CASSHSDPYNEQFF. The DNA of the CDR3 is TGCGCCAGCAGCCATTCCGACCCTTACAATGAGCAGTTCTTC.